The TCR beta chain under discussion was sequenced for a study of T cell changes during pregnancy in multiple sclerosis. The CDR3 is 15 residues long. Germline assignment: CDR1 SNHLY and CDR2 FYNNEI. The V end was cut by 5 bases, the J end by 0 bases, with 12 bases between. Generated by immunoSEQ multiplex PCR, the TCRdb table keeps only in-frame clones and is missing some. The table has 70,000 to 90,000 clones, approximately 91% seen once. This clone was observed once. V is TRBV2 and J is TRBJ2-3; TRBD2 is a possible D gene (5 bases). This TCR came from a female donor in good health, serving as a control in a pregnancy study. Some clones in this sample may be carry-over from other donors' samples. The starting material was PBMCs, obtained in the first trimester of pregnancy. The CDR3, as DNA: TGTGCCAGCAGTTCGGGAACGGGGAGCACAGATACGCAGTATTTT. Its protein product is CASSSGTGSTDTQYF.